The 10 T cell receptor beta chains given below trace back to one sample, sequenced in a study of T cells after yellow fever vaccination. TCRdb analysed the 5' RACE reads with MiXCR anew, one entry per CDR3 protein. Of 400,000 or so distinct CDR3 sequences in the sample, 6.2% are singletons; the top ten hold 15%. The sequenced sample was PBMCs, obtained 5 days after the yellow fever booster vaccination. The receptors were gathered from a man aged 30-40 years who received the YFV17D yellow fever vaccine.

The CDR3 sequence is CASSPSLSGTYNEQFF. CDR3 in DNA: TGTGCCAGCAGCCCTAGTCTGTCAGGGACATACAATGAGCAGTTCTTC. The chain joins TRBV9 to TRBJ2-1; D might be TRBD1 (6 bases). V lost 4 bases to trimming and J lost 4 bases, with 18 bases between them. This CDR3 has 16 amino acids. Germline CDR1 is SGDLS and CDR2 is YYNGEE.

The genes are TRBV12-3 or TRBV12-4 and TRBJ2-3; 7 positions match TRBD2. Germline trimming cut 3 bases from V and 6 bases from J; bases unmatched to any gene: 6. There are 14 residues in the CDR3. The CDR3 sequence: CASSFAGGFDTQYF. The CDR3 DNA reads TGTGCCAGCAGTTTCGCCGGGGGGTTCGATACGCAGTATTTT.

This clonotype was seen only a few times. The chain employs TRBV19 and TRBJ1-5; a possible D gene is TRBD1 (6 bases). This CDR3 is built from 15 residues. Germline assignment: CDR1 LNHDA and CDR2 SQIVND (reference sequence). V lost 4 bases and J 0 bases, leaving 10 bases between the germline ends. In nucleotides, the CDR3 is TGTGCCAGTAGTACAGGGACACTTAGCAATCAGCCCCAGCATTTT. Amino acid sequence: CASSTGTLSNQPQHF.

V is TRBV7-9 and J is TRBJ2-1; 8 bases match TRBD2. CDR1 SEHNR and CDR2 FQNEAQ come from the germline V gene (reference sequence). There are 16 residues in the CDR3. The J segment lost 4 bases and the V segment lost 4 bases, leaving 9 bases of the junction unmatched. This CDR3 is CASSSLSGKQYNEQFF. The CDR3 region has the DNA TGTGCCAGCAGCTCGCTTAGCGGGAAGCAATACAATGAGCAGTTCTTC.

The CDR3 is CASSLRQMVTDTQYF. As DNA, the CDR3 is TGCGCCAGCAGCTTGAGACAGATGGTAACAGATACGCAGTATTTT. The chain carries TRBV5-1 and TRBJ2-3; D is possibly TRBD1 (5 bases). Trimming took 1 base from V and 3 from J, leaving 12 bases between them. Per the germline V gene, CDR1 is SGHRS and CDR2 is YFSETQ. The CDR3 contains 15 residues.

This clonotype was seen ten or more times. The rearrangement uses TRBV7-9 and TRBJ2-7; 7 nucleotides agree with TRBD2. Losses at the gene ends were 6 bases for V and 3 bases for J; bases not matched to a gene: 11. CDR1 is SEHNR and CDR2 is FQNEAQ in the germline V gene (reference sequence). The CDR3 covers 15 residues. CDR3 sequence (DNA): TGTGCCAGCAGTTGGGCCGGGCTAGCGGACTACGAGCAGTACTTC. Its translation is CASSWAGLADYEQYF.

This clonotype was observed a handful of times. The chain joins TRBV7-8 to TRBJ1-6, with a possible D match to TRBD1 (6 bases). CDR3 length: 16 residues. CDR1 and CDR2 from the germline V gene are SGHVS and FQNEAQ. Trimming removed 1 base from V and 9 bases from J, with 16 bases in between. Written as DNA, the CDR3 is TGTGCCAGCAGCTTAGGGGGGGCCCGGCGGGCTTCACCCCTCCACTTT. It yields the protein CASSLGGARRASPLHF.

CDR3 in amino acids: CASSRSVYSPQHF. CDR3 bases: TGTGCCAGCAGCCGTTCGGTTTATTCGCCCCAGCATTTT. The chain combines TRBV3-1 with TRBJ1-5; D uncertain. Germline lookup yields CDR1 LGHDT and CDR2 YNNKEL (reference sequence). Trimming removed 4 bases from V and 9 bases from J, with 13 bases in between. This CDR3 has 13 amino acids.

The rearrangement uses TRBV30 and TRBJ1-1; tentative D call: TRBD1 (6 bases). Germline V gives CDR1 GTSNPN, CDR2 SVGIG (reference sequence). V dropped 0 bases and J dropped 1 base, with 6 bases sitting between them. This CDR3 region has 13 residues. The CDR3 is CAWSVQGNTEAFF. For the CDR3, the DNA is TGTGCCTGGAGTGTACAGGGGAACACTGAAGCTTTCTTT.

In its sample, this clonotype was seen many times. CDR3 DNA: TGTGCCAGCAGCTTCCGGGACCGAAGCTACGAGCAGTACTTC. It encodes CASSFRDRSYEQYF. The chain is built from TRBV3-1 and TRBJ2-7, with D perhaps given as TRBD1 or TRBD2 (5 bases each). The V gene's germline CDR1 is LGHDT and CDR2 YNNKEL (reference sequence). The ends were cut back, 5 bases at V and 3 bases at J, with 14 bases in the middle. This CDR3 spans 14 amino acids.